Listed below are T cell receptor beta chains from one sample, sequenced in a study of blood T cell repertoires in COVID-19. Assay: immunoSEQ multiplex PCR; the TCRdb copy retains only in-frame clones and omits some. The sample has 64,000 or so clones; about 86% are singletons. Material: peripheral blood. These receptors originate from a man aged 40-50 years with acute or convalescent COVID-19. CDR3s include the opening cysteine and the closing phenylalanine or tryptophan. A D gene is named only where the DNA matches it firmly. Expanded clones get a size class; other rows say once, few or many, or leave the size out.

j_call v_call d_call clone_size cdr3_aa cdr3_nt
TRBJ2-5 TRBV24-1 TRBD2 - CATSDHPSGVRGETQYF TGTGCCACCAGTGATCACCCTAGCGGGGTTCGCGGAGAGACCCAGTACTTC
TRBJ2-3 TRBV28 TRBD2 - CASSLSGGDTQYF TGTGCCAGCAGTTTATCGGGGGGAGATACGCAGTATTTT
TRBJ1-6 TRBV4-1 TRBD1 - CASSQDPVRGPEGSPLHF TGCGCCAGCAGCCAAGATCCCGTGAGGGGGCCGGAGGGGTCACCCCTCCACTTT
TRBJ1-1 TRBV7-2 TRBD1 - CASSSYGQGTEAFF TGTGCCAGCAGCTCATACGGACAGGGGACTGAAGCTTTCTTT
TRBJ1-4 TRBV4-1 - - CASSPYSTNEKLFF TGCGCCAGCAGCCCCTATTCAACTAATGAAAAACTGTTTTTT
TRBJ2-7 TRBV27 TRBD2 - CASSLSRLAGGFSEQYF TGTGCCAGCAGTTTATCTCGACTAGCGGGGGGGTTCTCCGAGCAGTACTTC
TRBJ1-5 TRBV10-3 - - CAISELGGGQPQHF TGTGCCATCAGTGAGTTGGGAGGTGGACAGCCCCAGCATTTT
TRBJ1-1 TRBV4-1 - - CASSQDPLGLTLGEAFF TGCGCCAGCAGCCAAGATCCCCTCGGACTGACCTTGGGGGAAGCTTTCTTT
TRBJ1-2 TRBV6-5 - - CASSYSTGPGMAGYTF TGTGCCAGCAGTTACTCAACAGGGCCCGGCATGGCTGGCTACACCTTC
TRBJ2-6 TRBV10-3 - once CAISAGVSGANVLTF TGTGCCATCAGTGCGGGGGTCTCTGGGGCCAACGTCCTGACTTTC
TRBJ1-1 TRBV3-1/TRBV3-2 - - CASSQVLGQMNTEAFF TGTGCCAGCAGCCAAGTTCTGGGGCAGATGAACACTGAAGCTTTCTTT
TRBJ2-7 TRBV3-1/TRBV3-2 TRBD1 - CASSHQGQSYEQYF TGTGCCAGCAGTCATCAGGGACAGTCCTACGAGCAGTACTTC
TRBJ1-2 TRBV2 TRBD1 - CASSSTGVINGYTF TGTGCCAGCAGTTCGACAGGGGTAATTAATGGCTACACCTTC
TRBJ2-5 TRBV27 - - CASNKSQVGEETQYF TGTGCCAGCAATAAGTCTCAAGTCGGGGAAGAGACCCAGTACTTC
TRBJ1-4 TRBV30 - once CAWMPRGRGAEKLFF TGTGCCTGGATGCCTAGGGGTCGGGGGGCCGAAAAACTGTTTTTT
TRBJ2-1 TRBV27 TRBD2 - CASSLFRSGGSYNEQFF TGTGCCAGCAGTTTATTTAGGAGCGGGGGGTCCTACAATGAGCAGTTCTTC
TRBJ1-2 TRBV19 - - CASSIDLRTANYGYTF TGTGCCAGTAGTATAGATCTCAGGACAGCAAACTATGGCTACACCTTC
TRBJ1-4 TRBV18 TRBD1 - CASSPGTATNEKLFF TGTGCCAGCTCGCCCGGGACAGCCACTAATGAAAAACTGTTTTTT
TRBJ2-1 TRBV11-3 TRBD1 few CASSSSGRTGINEQFF TGTGCCAGCAGCTCCAGCGGTAGGACAGGGATCAATGAGCAGTTCTTC
TRBJ1-4 TRBV3-1/TRBV3-2 - - CASSHSPPMTAGTNEKLFF TGTGCCAGCAGCCATTCCCCCCCTATGACAGCGGGAACTAATGAAAAACTGTTTTTT
TRBJ2-7 TRBV5-6 - - CASSLYDSYSYEQYF TGTGCCAGCAGCTTATATGACTCCTACTCCTACGAGCAGTACTTC
TRBJ1-6 TRBV19 TRBD1 - CASKETSTGTGRSPLHF TGTGCCAGTAAGGAAACCTCTACCGGGACAGGGAGGTCACCCCTCCACTTT
TRBJ1-5 TRBV19 TRBD1 - CASSPPDRGILQPQHF TGTGCCAGTAGTCCCCCGGACAGGGGGATCCTTCAGCCCCAGCATTTT
TRBJ2-2 TRBV7-9 TRBD2 - CASSLFIASGASNTGELFF TGTGCCAGCAGCTTATTTATCGCTAGCGGGGCCTCGAACACCGGGGAGCTGTTTTTT
TRBJ2-1 TRBV9 TRBD2 - CASSVPSGGASSYNEQFF TGTGCCAGCAGCGTACCTAGCGGGGGGGCGAGCTCCTACAATGAGCAGTTCTTC
TRBJ1-2 TRBV6-2/TRBV6-3 - - CASSSATESNYGYTF TGTGCCAGCAGTTCCGCGACAGAATCTAACTATGGCTACACCTTC
TRBJ2-5 TRBV4-1 TRBD2 - CASSQDWRGTQETQYF TGCGCCAGCAGCCAAGATTGGCGGGGGACCCAAGAGACCCAGTACTTC
TRBJ1-1 TRBV5-1 - - CASSFGGLNTEAFF TGCGCCAGCAGCTTCGGCGGTCTGAACACTGAAGCTTTCTTT
TRBJ1-1 TRBV28 - - CATTKQGSPEAFF TGTGCCACCACAAAGCAGGGCTCCCCTGAAGCTTTCTTT
TRBJ2-3 TRBV10-3 - - CAISESGRGGTDTQYF TGTGCCATCAGTGAGTCAGGCAGGGGAGGGACAGATACGCAGTATTTT
TRBJ1-5 TRBV18 - - CASSQFDRSSNQPQHF TGTGCCAGCTCCCAATTTGACAGATCTAGCAATCAGCCCCAGCATTTT
TRBJ2-5 TRBV19 TRBD2 - CASRETGLGQETQYF TGTGCCAGTAGAGAAACGGGACTAGGACAAGAGACCCAGTACTTC
TRBJ2-5 TRBV12-5 - - CASGLVTRGQETQYF TGTGCTAGTGGTTTGGTAACCAGGGGCCAAGAGACCCAGTACTTC
TRBJ1-2 TRBV3-1/TRBV3-2 - once CASSQREGTDGYTF TGTGCCAGCAGCCAGAGGGAGGGTACCGATGGCTACACCTTC
TRBJ2-2 TRBV6-5 - few CASNFVAAGELFF TGTGCCAGCAACTTCGTAGCGGCGGGGGAGCTGTTTTTT
TRBJ1-2 TRBV12-3/TRBV12-4 TRBD1 - CASYYRGNYGYTF TGTGCCAGCTATTACAGGGGCAACTATGGCTACACCTTC
TRBJ1-2 TRBV11-2 - - CASTPPGFRYGYTF TGTGCCAGCACCCCCCCAGGGTTCCGCTATGGCTACACCTTC
TRBJ1-5 TRBV18 - - CASTYDQVQTGGQPQHF TGTGCCAGCACATACGACCAGGTACAGACGGGGGGTCAGCCCCAGCATTTT
TRBJ2-7 TRBV28 TRBD2 - CASSLVSEVGGGSYEQYF TGTGCCAGCAGTTTGGTTTCTGAGGTTGGGGGGGGTTCCTACGAGCAGTACTTC
TRBJ1-6 TRBV2 TRBD1 - CASRGQGGRTPGSPLHF TGTGCCAGCAGGGGACAGGGAGGCCGTACCCCGGGTTCACCCCTCCACTTT
TRBJ2-5 TRBV14 - - CASSPGRRAQETQYF TGTGCCAGCAGCCCAGGTCGGAGGGCCCAAGAGACCCAGTACTTC
TRBJ1-5 TRBV4-1 - - CASSQEGGEGQPQHF TGCGCCAGCAGCCAAGAAGGAGGGGAGGGCCAGCCCCAGCATTTT
TRBJ1-5 TRBV6-1 - - CASSETVFNQPQHF TGTGCCAGCAGTGAGACAGTTTTCAATCAGCCCCAGCATTTT
TRBJ2-3 TRBV5-1 - once CASSLKASGTDTQYF TGCGCCAGCAGCTTGAAGGCTAGCGGCACAGATACGCAGTATTTT
TRBJ2-7 TRBV18 TRBD1 - CASSPRDRPNYEQYF TGTGCCAGCTCACCCCGGGACAGGCCTAACTACGAGCAGTACTTC